These 26 T cell receptor beta chains share one sample of origin, sequenced in a study of early T cells in non-severe SARS-CoV-2 infection (dated by TCRdb to 2020 to 2022). The protocol used for the library was 5' RACE. The reads were generated on a NextSeq 500. In TCRdb, the public reads were trimmed at Q25 with fastp and aligned with MiXCR, with productive beta chains retained. Every entry covers one CDR3 protein and lists the most common genes and DNA from its rows. In all, the sample holds approximately 76,000 distinct CDR3 sequences, and around 12% of those were seen once. The ten largest clones represent roughly 1.3% of the sample. The sequenced material came from whole blood. The receptors originated from an adult who was a healthcare worker with PCR-confirmed SARS-CoV-2 infection or an uninfected control (not recorded which).

This clonotype was seen more than once but under ten times. This sequence joins TRBV2 and TRBJ2-4; TRBD1 matches at 8 bases. Germline CDR1 SNHLY, CDR2 FYNNEI. This CDR3 has 13 residues. After removal of 2 bases from V and 7 bases from J, the junction contained 1 base not matched to a gene. The CDR3 protein is CASSEQGANIQYF. CDR3 coding DNA: TGTGCCAGCAGTGAACAGGGGGCGAACATTCAGTACTTC.

The chain couples TRBV24-1 to TRBJ1-2; D remains unclear. The CDR3 covers 12 residues. Germline values: CDR1 KGHDR, CDR2 SFDVKD. Trimming removed 11 bases from V and 4 bases from J, with 13 bases in between. CDR3: CAINDQVYGYTF. CDR3 DNA sequence: TGTGCCATCAACGACCAGGTCTATGGCTACACCTTC.

This rearrangement joins TRBV7-9 to TRBJ1-2; D is ambiguous. The V and J ends lost 5 bases and 8 bases respectively, with 15 bases between them. The length of the CDR3 is 13 residues. CDR1 is SEHNR, CDR2 FQNEAQ, per germline (reference sequence). The CDR3 sequence is CASSPNDMAGYTF. The CDR3, as DNA: TGTGCCAGCAGCCCAAATGACATGGCAGGCTACACCTTC. The variable domain in full, completed from reference TRBV7-9 and TRBJ1-2, reads DTGVSQNPRHKITKRGQNVTFRCDPISEHNRLYWYRQTLGQGPEFLTYFQNEAQLEKSRLLSDRFSAERPKGSFSTLEIQRTEQGDSAMYLCASSPNDMAGYTFGSGTRLTVV.

This clonotype was seen many times. The chain is built from TRBV4-2 and TRBJ2-1; D may match TRBD1 or TRBD2 (5 bases each). The V and J ends lost 0 bases and 4 bases respectively, with 13 bases between them. The CDR3 covers 16 residues. The V gene's germline CDR1 is LGHNA and CDR2 YNFKEQ. The DNA of the CDR3 is TGTGCCAGCAGCCAAGAAAGGGGTGGACTGTACAATGAGCAGTTCTTC. Translation: CASSQERGGLYNEQFF.

The chain recombines TRBV5-1 with TRBJ1-6; D is uncertain. This CDR3 spans 17 amino acids. V dropped 0 bases and J dropped 0 bases, with 10 bases sitting between them. Per the germline V gene, CDR1 is SGHRS and CDR2 is YFSETQ. CDR3 coding DNA: TGCGCCAGCAGCTTGGATCGCGGGAGCTCCTATAATTCACCCCTCCACTTT. Translation gives CASSLDRGSSYNSPLHF.

At least ten counts were recorded for this clonotype. The chain couples TRBV20-1 to TRBJ1-6; no definite D call. Trimming removed 2 bases at V and 7 bases at J, with 12 bases between. Germline V gene data show CDR1 as DFQATT and CDR2 as SNEGSKA (reference sequence). The CDR3 is 14 residues long. The CDR3 loop reads CSARSGSRNSPLHF. The CDR3 region has the DNA TGCAGTGCTAGATCGGGATCTAGGAATTCACCCCTCCACTTT.

In its sample, this clonotype was seen many times. The rearrangement links TRBV11-2 to TRBJ2-7; 8 positions match TRBD1. There are 14 residues in the CDR3. V was pared by 6 bases and J by 3 bases, with 7 bases of the junction left unmatched. Germline CDR1 and CDR2: SGHAT and FQNNGV. CDR3 sequence reads: CASRQGQGNYEQYF. CDR3 DNA: TGTGCCAGCAGACAAGGACAGGGCAACTACGAGCAGTACTTC.

This clonotype was seen more than once but under ten times. V is TRBV27 and J is TRBJ2-1; D gene uncertain. This CDR3 is built from 14 residues. The V gene's germline CDR1 is MNHEY and CDR2 SMNVEV (reference sequence). V was shortened by 2 bases and J by 3 bases, with 8 bases between the two germline ends. This CDR3 reads CASSLMGDYNEQFF. Written as DNA, the CDR3 is TGTGCCAGCAGTTTAATGGGCGACTACAATGAGCAGTTCTTC.

This clonotype has ten or more counts. The chain employs TRBV2 and TRBJ1-2; D remains ambiguous. The CDR3 covers 11 residues. Looked up from germline, CDR1 is SNHLY and CDR2 is FYNNEI. Between the trimmed V and J ends, which lost 4 bases and 4 bases, there was a span of 4 bases. The CDR3 protein is CASSVPYGYTF. The CDR3 coding sequence is TGTGCCAGCAGTGTTCCCTATGGCTACACCTTC.

This clonotype was seen ten or more times. The chain recombines TRBV5-6 with TRBJ2-6; no reliable D call. Germline loops: CDR1 SGHDT, CDR2 YYEEEE. There are 17 residues in the CDR3. Trimming stripped 0 bases from V and 4 bases from J, with 14 bases between. DNA for the CDR3: TGTGCCAGCAGCTTGGCTCTCGGCTTCGAAGGGGCCAACGTCCTGACTTTC. Translating gives CASSLALGFEGANVLTF. The whole variable domain, filled in from reference TRBV5-6 and TRBJ2-6, reads DAGVTQSPTHLIKTRGQQVTLRCSPKSGHDTVSWYQQALGQGPQFIFQYYEEEERQRGNFPDRFSGHQFPNYSSELNVNALLLGDSALYLCASSLALGFEGANVLTFGAGSRLTVL.

This clonotype appeared a few times. The chain is built from TRBV7-9 and TRBJ1-5; D unresolved. In germline, CDR1 is SEHNR, CDR2 FQNEAQ (reference sequence). CDR3 length equals 13 residues. Trimming pared 5 bases from V and 2 bases from J, leaving 7 bases between. The CDR3 region is CASSKTGNQPQHF. The CDR3, as DNA: TGTGCCAGCAGCAAAACTGGCAATCAGCCCCAGCATTTT.

This clonotype was counted many times. This chain connects TRBV7-6 to TRBJ2-5; unclear D gene. Germline CDR1 reads SGHVS; CDR2 reads FNYEAQ. The CDR3 covers 12 residues. The V gene lost 2 bases and the J gene lost 3 bases, with 4 bases spanning the gap. The CDR3, as DNA: TGTGCCAGCAGCTTAAAGGAAGAGACCCAGTACTTC. Translating gives CASSLKEETQYF.

This clonotype was seen ten or more times. The rearrangement links TRBV12-3 or TRBV12-4 to TRBJ2-1, with 9 positions matching TRBD2. This CDR3 comprises 16 residues. V was pared by 3 bases and J by 7 bases, with 10 bases of the junction left unmatched. Here the CDR3 DNA reads TGTGCCAGCAGTTTTTTGGGGCTAGCGGGGAGAAATGAGCAGTTCTTC. Protein: CASSFLGLAGRNEQFF.

This clonotype was seen many times. The chain recombines TRBV19 with TRBJ2-4; D ambiguous. The length of the CDR3 is 15 residues. CDR1 is LNHDA and CDR2 is SQIVND in the germline V gene (reference sequence). Trimming left V 5 bases short and J 9 bases short, with 20 bases between. The DNA for the CDR3 is TGTGCCAGTAGTCCGCCTCTAGGGTCCTCGCCCATTCAGTACTTC. Protein sequence: CASSPPLGSSPIQYF.

This clonotype was seen many times. V and J are TRBV20-1 and TRBJ1-6; the match to TRBD1 covers 7 bases. J was trimmed by 1 base and V by 6 bases; bases with no gene match: 3. This CDR3 is built from 14 residues. Germline CDR1 is DFQATT and CDR2 is SNEGSKA (reference sequence). The DNA of the CDR3 is TGCAGTGCCCAGACAGGGTCCTATAATTCACCCCTCCACTTT. The encoded protein is CSAQTGSYNSPLHF.

In its sample, this clonotype was seen many times. The CDR3 nucleotides read TGTGCCAGCAGCGTGGGAGGCCGGACAGGTGGCACTGAAGCTTTCTTT. This gives the protein CASSVGGRTGGTEAFF. The chain carries TRBV5-5 and TRBJ1-1; 7 bases are a match to TRBD1. This CDR3 is 16 amino acids long. Unmatched junction bases numbered 13, after V lost 4 bases and J lost 4 bases. Germline V gene sequence: CDR1 SGHKS, CDR2 YYEKEE (reference sequence).

This clonotype was recorded many times. The V and J genes are TRBV9 and TRBJ1-6, with D hard to call. Germline lookup yields CDR1 SGDLS and CDR2 YYNGEE. The CDR3 consists of 15 residues. Trimming took 5 bases from V and 8 from J, leaving 17 bases between them. CDR3 sequence reads: CASSPFGQNYSPLHF. The CDR3 DNA reads as TGTGCCAGCAGTCCCTTTGGGCAGAATTATTCACCCCTCCACTTT.

This clonotype has ten or more counts. CDR3 amino acids: CSARDHMRVGSVTEAFF. In nucleotides, the CDR3 is TGCAGTGCTAGAGATCATATGAGGGTGGGAAGTGTTACTGAAGCTTTCTTT. J is TRBJ1-1 and V is TRBV20-1; D unresolved. The CDR3 runs to 17 residues. Trimming shortened V by 0 bases and J by 5 bases, and 22 bases separated the two germline ends. Germline CDR1 and CDR2: DFQATT and SNEGSKA (reference sequence).

This clonotype was seen repeatedly, ten times or more. The genes are TRBV5-1 and TRBJ2-3; 11 nucleotides match TRBD2. The J segment lost 0 bases and the V segment lost 3 bases, leaving 6 bases of the junction unmatched. The CDR3 length is 17 residues. Germline V CDR1 and CDR2: SGHRS, YFSETQ. DNA for the CDR3: TGCGCCAGCAGCTGGCCCCTAGCGGGGGGTAGCACAGATACGCAGTATTTT. It codes for CASSWPLAGGSTDTQYF.

This chain links TRBV29-1 with TRBJ1-2, with D hard to call. Trimming cost V 5 bases and J 8 bases, with 12 bases left between them. This CDR3 comprises 11 residues. Per germline, CDR1 SQVTM and CDR2 ANQGSEA. CDR3 protein: CSVSSAGGYTF. Written as DNA, the CDR3 is TGCAGCGTTAGTAGTGCTGGCGGCTACACCTTC.

Many counts were recorded for this clonotype. The V gene is TRBV28, the J gene TRBJ1-5; D is ambiguous. The CDR3 consists of 19 residues. The V end was cut by 2 bases, the J end by 4 bases, with 24 bases between. CDR1 is MDHEN and CDR2 is SYDVKM in the germline V gene. This CDR3 reads CASSLLFHRTRELNQPQHF. The CDR3, as DNA: TGTGCCAGCAGTTTACTTTTTCACAGAACCCGAGAATTAAATCAGCCCCAGCATTTT.

The chain couples TRBV5-1 to TRBJ2-3; unclear D gene. V was pared by 0 bases and J by 2 bases, with 13 bases between. The CDR3 is 16 amino acids. Germline V lookup: CDR1 SGHRS, CDR2 YFSETQ. CDR3 DNA sequence: TGCGCCAGCAGCTTGGGCCAGAGCATTTTCACAGATACGCAGTATTTT. Translated, it gives CASSLGQSIFTDTQYF.

This clonotype has a count of ten or more. The CDR3 bases are TGTGCCAGCACCAAAACCCGGACAGGGCCGAACACTGAAGCTTTCTTT. This encodes CASTKTRTGPNTEAFF. The chain is built from TRBV6-2 or TRBV6-3 and TRBJ1-1, with 8 bases matching TRBD1. Losses at the gene ends were 7 bases for V and 1 base for J; bases not matched to a gene: 11. Germline V gives CDR1 MNHEY, CDR2 SVGEGT. The CDR3 runs 16 residues.

This clonotype was observed at least ten times. The chain employs TRBV6-6 and TRBJ2-1, with 10 bases matching TRBD2. V dropped 2 bases and J dropped 1; count of bases not matched to a gene: 8. Germline assignment: CDR1 MNHNY and CDR2 SVGAGI (reference sequence). This CDR3 region has 18 residues. This CDR3 reads CASSYGRSGRASYNEQFF. CDR3 in DNA: TGTGCCAGCAGTTACGGACGGAGCGGGAGGGCATCCTACAATGAGCAGTTCTTC.

This clonotype has at least ten counts. The rearrangement links TRBV6-1 to TRBJ2-5; TRBD2 might be the D (6 bases). The V end was cut by 6 bases, the J end by 7 bases, with 24 bases between. The CDR3 covers 16 residues. Germline assignment: CDR1 MNHNS and CDR2 SASEGT. The CDR3 DNA sequence: TGTGCCAGCAGAATAACCCGGGACTCCCTCCGGGGGACCCAGTACTTC. It yields the protein CASRITRDSLRGTQYF.

V gene TRBV28 combines with J gene TRBJ2-7; 7 nucleotides line up with TRBD1. CDR3 length equals 16 residues. Germline values: CDR1 MDHEN, CDR2 SYDVKM. The V segment lost 1 base and the J segment 2 bases; nucleotides outside the gene matches: 8. CDR3 region: CASSLSGTAKTYEQYF. DNA of the CDR3: TGTGCCAGCAGTTTATCAGGGACAGCAAAAACCTACGAGCAGTACTTC.